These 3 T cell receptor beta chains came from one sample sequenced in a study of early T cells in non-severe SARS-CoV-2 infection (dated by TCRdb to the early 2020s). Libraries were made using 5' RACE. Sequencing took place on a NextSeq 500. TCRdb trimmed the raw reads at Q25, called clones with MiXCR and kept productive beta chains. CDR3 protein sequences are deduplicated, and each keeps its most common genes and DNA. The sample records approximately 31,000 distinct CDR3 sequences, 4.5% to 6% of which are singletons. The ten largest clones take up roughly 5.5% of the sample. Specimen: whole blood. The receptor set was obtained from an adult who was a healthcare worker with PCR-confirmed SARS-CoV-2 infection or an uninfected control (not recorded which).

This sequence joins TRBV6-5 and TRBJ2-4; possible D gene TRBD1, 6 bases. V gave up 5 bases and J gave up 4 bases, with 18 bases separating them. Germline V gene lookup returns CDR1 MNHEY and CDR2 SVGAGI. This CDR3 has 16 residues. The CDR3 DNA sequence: TGTGCCAGCAGTCGGCGCAGGGGCCGTGCGAAAAACATTCAGTACTTC. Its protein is CASSRRRGRAKNIQYF.

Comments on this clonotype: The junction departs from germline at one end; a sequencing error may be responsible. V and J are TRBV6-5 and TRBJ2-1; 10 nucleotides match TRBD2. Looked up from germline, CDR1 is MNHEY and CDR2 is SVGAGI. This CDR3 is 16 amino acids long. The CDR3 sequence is CASSAELIAGGDELFF. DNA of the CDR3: TGTGCCAGCAGTGCCGAGCTCATAGCGGGAGGCGATGAGCTGTTCTTC.

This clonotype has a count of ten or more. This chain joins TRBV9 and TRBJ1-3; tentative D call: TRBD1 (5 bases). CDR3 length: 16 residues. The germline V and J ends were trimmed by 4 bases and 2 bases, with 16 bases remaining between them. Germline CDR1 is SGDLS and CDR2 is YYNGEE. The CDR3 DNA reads TGTGCCAGCAGCTCTCGGGTGGGACCCCCTGGAAACACCATATATTTT. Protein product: CASSSRVGPPGNTIYF.